This TCR beta chain was identified in a study of blood T cell repertoires in COVID-19. Germline-derived CDR1 and CDR2 are MNHEY and SVGAGI. V gave up 6 bases and J gave up 6 bases; unmatched junction bases: 10. CDR3 length equals 14 residues. TCRdb's table, derived via immunoSEQ multiplex PCR, lists solely in-frame clones and lacks some. Altogether around 240,000 clones are present, approximately 85% being singletons, with the ten largest covering 2% to 2.5%. This sequence joins TRBV6-5 and TRBJ2-7, with 8 positions matching TRBD1. This TCR was sampled from a woman between 50 and 59 years old who had recovered from COVID-19. Sequences were obtained from PBMCs or T cells enriched from blood (not recorded which). In DNA form, the CDR3 reads TGTGCCAGCAGGGGAAGGACAGGGAAGGGCGAGCAGTACTTC. Amino acids: CASRGRTGKGEQYF.